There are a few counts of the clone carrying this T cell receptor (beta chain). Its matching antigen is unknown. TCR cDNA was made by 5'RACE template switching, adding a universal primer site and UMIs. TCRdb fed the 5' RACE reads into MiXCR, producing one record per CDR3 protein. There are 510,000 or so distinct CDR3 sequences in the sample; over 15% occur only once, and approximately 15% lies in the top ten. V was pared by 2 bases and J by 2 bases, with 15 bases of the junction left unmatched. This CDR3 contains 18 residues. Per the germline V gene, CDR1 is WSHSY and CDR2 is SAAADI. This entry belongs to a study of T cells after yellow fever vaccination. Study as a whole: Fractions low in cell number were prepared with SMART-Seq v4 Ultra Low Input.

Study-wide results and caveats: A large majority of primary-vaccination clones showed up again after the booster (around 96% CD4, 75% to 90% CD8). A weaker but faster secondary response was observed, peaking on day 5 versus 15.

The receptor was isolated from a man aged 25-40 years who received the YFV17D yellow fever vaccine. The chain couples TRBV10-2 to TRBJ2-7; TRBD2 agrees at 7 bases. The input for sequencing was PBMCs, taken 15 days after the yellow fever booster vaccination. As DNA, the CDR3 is TGCGCCAGCAGTGAGACGCCGGGTGGGAGGGTTCCGACCTACGAGCAGTACTTC. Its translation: CASSETPGGRVPTYEQYF.